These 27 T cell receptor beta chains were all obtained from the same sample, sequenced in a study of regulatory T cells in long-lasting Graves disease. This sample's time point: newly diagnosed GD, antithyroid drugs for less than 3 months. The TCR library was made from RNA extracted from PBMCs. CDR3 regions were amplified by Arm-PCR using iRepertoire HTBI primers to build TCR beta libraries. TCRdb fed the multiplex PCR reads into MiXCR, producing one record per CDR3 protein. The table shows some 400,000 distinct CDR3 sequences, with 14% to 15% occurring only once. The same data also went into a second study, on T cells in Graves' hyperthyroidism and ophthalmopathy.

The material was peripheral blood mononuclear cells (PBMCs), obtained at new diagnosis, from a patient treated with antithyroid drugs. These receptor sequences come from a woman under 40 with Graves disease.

The CDR3 DNA reads TGTGCCAGCAGCATTAGATCTGGCAGGGATGGGGACATTCAGTACTTC. It is translated as CASSIRSGRDGDIQYF. The V and J genes are TRBV11-2 and TRBJ2-4; TRBD1 might be the D (5 bases). The V gene lost 5 bases and the J gene lost 8 bases, with 22 bases spanning the gap. This CDR3 has 16 amino acids. In germline, CDR1 is SGHAT, CDR2 FQNNGV.

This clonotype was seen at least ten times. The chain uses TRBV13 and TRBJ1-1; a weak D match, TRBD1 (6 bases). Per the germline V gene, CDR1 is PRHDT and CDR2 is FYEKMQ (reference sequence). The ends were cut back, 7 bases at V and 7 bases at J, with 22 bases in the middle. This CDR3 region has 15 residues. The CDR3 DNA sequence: TGTGCCAGCAAATATTCTTCCGGGGGGCCGGGTGAAGCTTTCTTT. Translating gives CASKYSSGGPGEAFF.

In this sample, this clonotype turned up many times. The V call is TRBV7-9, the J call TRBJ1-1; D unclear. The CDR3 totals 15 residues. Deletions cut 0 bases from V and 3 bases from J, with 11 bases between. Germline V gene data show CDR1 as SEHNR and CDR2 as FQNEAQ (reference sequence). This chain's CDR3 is CASSLAARSDTEAFF. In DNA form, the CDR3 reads TGTGCCAGCAGCTTAGCGGCCAGGTCGGACACTGAAGCTTTCTTT.

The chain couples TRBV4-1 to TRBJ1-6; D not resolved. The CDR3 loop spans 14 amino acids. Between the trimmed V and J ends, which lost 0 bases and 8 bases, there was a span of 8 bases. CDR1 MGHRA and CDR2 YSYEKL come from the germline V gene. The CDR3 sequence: CASSQEGWYSPLHF. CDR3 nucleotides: TGCGCCAGCAGCCAAGAGGGCTGGTATTCACCCCTCCACTTT.

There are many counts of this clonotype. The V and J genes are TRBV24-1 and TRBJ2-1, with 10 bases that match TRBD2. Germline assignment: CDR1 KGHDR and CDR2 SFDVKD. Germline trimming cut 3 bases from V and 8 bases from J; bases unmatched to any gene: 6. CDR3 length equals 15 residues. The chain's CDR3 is CATSDPGLAFDEQFF. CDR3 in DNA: TGTGCCACCAGTGATCCGGGACTAGCGTTCGATGAGCAGTTCTTC.

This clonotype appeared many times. The chain's CDR3 is CSVVSGRANEQFF. The CDR3 region has the DNA TGCAGCGTCGTTAGCGGGAGGGCCAATGAGCAGTTCTTC. This chain joins TRBV29-1 and TRBJ2-1, with 11 bases matching TRBD2. The CDR3 runs 13 residues. The germline gives CDR1 SQVTM, CDR2 ANQGSEA. With 6 bases clipped from V and 6 bases from J, the junction kept 4 bases outside the gene matches.

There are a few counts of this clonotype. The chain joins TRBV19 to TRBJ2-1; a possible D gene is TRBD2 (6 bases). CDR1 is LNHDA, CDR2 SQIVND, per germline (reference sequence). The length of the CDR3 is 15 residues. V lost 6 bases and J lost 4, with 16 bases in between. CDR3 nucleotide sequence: TGTGCCAGTAGCAGCCGGAGGGCGTGGTACAATGAGCAGTTCTTC. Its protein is CASSSRRAWYNEQFF.

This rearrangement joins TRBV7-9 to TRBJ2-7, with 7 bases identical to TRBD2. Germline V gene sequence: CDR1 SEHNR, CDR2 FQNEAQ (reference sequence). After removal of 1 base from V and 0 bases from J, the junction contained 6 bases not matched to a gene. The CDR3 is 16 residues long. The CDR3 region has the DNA TGTGCCAGCAGCTTAGATTCGGGAGGCCCCTCCTACGAGCAGTACTTC. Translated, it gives CASSLDSGGPSYEQYF.

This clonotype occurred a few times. This chain's CDR3 is CASSESGRVDQPQHF. The CDR3 nucleotides read TGTGCCAGCAGTGAAAGTGGCAGGGTCGACCAGCCCCAGCATTTT. The V call is TRBV2, the J call TRBJ1-5; D might be TRBD1 (5 bases). Germline V gene sequence: CDR1 SNHLY, CDR2 FYNNEI. Trimming stripped 2 bases from V and 7 bases from J, with 15 bases between. The CDR3 has 15 amino acids.

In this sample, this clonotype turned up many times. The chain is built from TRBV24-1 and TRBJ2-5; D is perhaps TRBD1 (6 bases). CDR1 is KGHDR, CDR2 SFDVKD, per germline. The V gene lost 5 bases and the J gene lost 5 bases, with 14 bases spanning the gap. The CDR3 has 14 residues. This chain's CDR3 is CATSGNRVGETQYF. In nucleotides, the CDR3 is TGTGCCACCAGTGGAAACAGGGTTGGGGAGACCCAGTACTTC.

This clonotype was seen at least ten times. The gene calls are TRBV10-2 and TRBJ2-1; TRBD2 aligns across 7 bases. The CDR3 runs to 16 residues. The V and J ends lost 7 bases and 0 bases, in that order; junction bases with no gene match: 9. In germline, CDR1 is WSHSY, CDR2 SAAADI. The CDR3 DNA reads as TGCGCCAGCACCGCGAGGCTAGCGGTCTCCTACAATGAGCAGTTCTTC. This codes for CASTARLAVSYNEQFF.

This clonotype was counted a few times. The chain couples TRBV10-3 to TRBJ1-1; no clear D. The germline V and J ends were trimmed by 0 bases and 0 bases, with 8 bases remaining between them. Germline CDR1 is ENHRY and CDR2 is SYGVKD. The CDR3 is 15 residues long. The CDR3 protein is CAISESRVMNTEAFF. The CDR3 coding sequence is TGTGCCATCAGTGAGTCGAGGGTTATGAACACTGAAGCTTTCTTT.

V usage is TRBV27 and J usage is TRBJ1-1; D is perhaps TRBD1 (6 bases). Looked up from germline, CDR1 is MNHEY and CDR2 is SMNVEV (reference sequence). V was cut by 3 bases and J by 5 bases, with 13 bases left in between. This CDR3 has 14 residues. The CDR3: CASSFGGAGTEAFF. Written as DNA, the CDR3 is TGTGCCAGCAGTTTTGGGGGGGCTGGGACTGAAGCTTTCTTT.

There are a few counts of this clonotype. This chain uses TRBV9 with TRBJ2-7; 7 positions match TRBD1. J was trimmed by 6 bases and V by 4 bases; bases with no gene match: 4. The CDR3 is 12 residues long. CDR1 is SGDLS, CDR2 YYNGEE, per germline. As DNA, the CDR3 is TGTGCCAGCAGCCTACGACAGGGCGAGCAGTACTTC. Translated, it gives CASSLRQGEQYF. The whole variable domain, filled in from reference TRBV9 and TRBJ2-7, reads DSGVTQTPKHLITATGQRVTLRCSPRSGDLSVYWYQQSLDQGLQFLIQYYNGEERAKGNILERFSAQQFPDLHSELNLSSLELGDSALYFCASSLRQGEQYFGPGTRLTVT.

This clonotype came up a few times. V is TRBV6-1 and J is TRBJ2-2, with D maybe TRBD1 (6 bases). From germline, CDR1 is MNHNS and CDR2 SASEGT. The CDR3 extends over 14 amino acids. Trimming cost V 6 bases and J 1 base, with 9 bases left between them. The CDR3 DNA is TGTGCCAGCAGGGCGACAGGGAACACCGGGGAGCTGTTTTTT. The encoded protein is CASRATGNTGELFF.

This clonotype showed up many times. CDR3 sequence: CASSLDGHTDTQYF. The CDR3 coding sequence is TGTGCCAGCAGCTTAGATGGACACACAGATACGCAGTATTTT. The J gene is TRBJ2-3, the V gene TRBV11-2, with D possibly being TRBD1 (5 bases). V was pared by 0 bases and J by 2 bases, with 6 bases between. Germline lookup yields CDR1 SGHAT and CDR2 FQNNGV. The CDR3 has 14 residues.

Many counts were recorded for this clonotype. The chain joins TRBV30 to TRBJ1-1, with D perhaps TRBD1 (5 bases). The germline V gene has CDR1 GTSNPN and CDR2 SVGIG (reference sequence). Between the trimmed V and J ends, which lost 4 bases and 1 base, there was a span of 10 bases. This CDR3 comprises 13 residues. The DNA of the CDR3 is TGTGCCTGGAACCAGGGAGGGAACACTGAAGCTTTCTTT. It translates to CAWNQGGNTEAFF.

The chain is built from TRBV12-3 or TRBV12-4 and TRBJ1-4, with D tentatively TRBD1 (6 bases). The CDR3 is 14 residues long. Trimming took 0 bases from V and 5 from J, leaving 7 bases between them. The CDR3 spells CASSLAGANEKLFF. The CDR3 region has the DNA TGTGCCAGCAGTTTAGCGGGGGCGAATGAAAAACTGTTTTTT.

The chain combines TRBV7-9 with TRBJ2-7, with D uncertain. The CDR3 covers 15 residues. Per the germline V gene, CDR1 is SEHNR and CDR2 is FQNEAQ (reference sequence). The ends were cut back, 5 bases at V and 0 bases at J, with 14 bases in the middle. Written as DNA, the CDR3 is TGTGCCAGCAGCCCTGTGATAGCCCTCTCCTACGAGCAGTACTTC. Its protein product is CASSPVIALSYEQYF.

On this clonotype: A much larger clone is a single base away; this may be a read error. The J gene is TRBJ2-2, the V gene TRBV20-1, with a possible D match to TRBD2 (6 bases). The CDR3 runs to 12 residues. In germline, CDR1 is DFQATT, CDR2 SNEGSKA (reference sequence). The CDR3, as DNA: TGCAGTGCTTCCCCCGGGCGCGGGGAGCTGGTTTTT. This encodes CSASPGRGELVF.

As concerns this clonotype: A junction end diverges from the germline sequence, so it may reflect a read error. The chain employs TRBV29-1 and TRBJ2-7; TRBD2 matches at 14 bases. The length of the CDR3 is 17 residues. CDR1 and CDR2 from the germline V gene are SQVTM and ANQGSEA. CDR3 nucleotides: TGCAGCGTTGCTCGACTAGCGGGAGGGCCAGGCTCCTACGGGCAGTACTTC. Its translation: CSVARLAGGPGSYGQYF.

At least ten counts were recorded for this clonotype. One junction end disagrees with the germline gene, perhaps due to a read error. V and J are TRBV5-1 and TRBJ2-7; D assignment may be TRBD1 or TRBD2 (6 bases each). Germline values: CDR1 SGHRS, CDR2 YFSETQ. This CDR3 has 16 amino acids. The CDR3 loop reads CASSLAPGGGRYEQYF. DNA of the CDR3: TGTGCCAGCAGCTTGGCCCCGGGTGGGGGGCGCTACGAGCAGTACTTC.

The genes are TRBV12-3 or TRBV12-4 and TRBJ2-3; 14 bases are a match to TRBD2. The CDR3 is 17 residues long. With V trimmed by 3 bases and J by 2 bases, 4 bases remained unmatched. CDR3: CASSFGLAGGPTDTQYF. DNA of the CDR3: TGTGCCAGCAGTTTTGGACTAGCGGGAGGCCCCACAGATACGCAGTATTTT.

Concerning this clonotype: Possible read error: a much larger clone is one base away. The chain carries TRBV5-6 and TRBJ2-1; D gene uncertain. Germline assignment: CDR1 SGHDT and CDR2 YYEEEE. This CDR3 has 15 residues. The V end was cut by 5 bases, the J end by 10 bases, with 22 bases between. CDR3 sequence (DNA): TGTGCCAGCAGGTCTGGTCCCTCGGTCATGGACGAGCAGTTCTTC. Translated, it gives CASRSGPSVMDEQFF.

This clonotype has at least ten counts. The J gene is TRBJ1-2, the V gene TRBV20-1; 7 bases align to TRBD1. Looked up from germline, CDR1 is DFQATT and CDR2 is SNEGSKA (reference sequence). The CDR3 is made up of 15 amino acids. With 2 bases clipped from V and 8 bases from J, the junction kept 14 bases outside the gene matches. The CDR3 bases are TGCAGTGCTAGATGGACAGGAGGAGGACTGAGCGGCTACACCTTC. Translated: CSARWTGGGLSGYTF.

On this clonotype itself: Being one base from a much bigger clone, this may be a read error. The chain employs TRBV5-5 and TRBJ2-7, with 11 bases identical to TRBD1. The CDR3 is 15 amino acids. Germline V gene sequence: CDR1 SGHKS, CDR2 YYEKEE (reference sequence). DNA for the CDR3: TGTGCCCGCAGCCCTCCCAGGGACAGGGGGTACGAGCAGTACTTC. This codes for CARSPPRDRGYEQYF.

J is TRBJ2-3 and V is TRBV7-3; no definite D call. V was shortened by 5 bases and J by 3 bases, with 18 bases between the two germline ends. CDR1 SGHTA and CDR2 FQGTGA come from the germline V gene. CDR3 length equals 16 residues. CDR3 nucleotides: TGTGCCAGCAGCCCGACGGCCCCCACGGATACAGATACGCAGTATTTT. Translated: CASSPTAPTDTDTQYF.